This is a list of T cell receptor beta chains from one sample in a study of T cells expressing NK-cell markers. TCRdb reworked the 5' RACE reads into one entry per CDR3 protein, no DNA. This sample lists 300,000 to 450,000 distinct CDR3 sequences; its ten largest clones have around 4.9%. The sequencing input was blood T cells: a sorted CD56 or NKG2C T cell subset, CD4+ or CD8+ T cells, or bulk PBMC T cells (not recorded which). The receptor set was obtained from a man aged 18-70 years in good health. CDR3s include the opening cysteine and the closing phenylalanine or tryptophan.

v_call	j_call	cdr3_aa
TRBV13	TRBJ1-1	CASSFLGPKMTDSKGTEAFF
TRBV14	TRBJ2-1	CASSQDQRLVQWQFF
TRBV7-3	TRBJ2-1	CASSKDWNNEQFF
TRBV19	TRBJ2-1	CASSPRTSGGLYNEQFF
TRBV12-3/TRBV12-4	TRBJ2-5	CASSLDSGGTLPQYF
TRBV4-2	TRBJ2-2	CASSRRGAGEGGELFF
TRBV12-3/TRBV12-4	TRBJ1-5	CASSDRGVRWPQHF
TRBV12-3/TRBV12-4	TRBJ1-6	CASSLVRGASPLHF
TRBV12-5	TRBJ2-1	CASGSSRTGGYNEQFF
TRBV5-6	TRBJ2-5	CASSPGQGAKGETQYF
TRBV2	TRBJ2-6	CASRRGQKLSF
TRBV3-1	TRBJ1-2	CASTFGQGQAGYTF
TRBV19	TRBJ1-1	CASSIHPGLRNTEAFF
TRBV6-5	TRBJ1-2	CASSPRGGVVGYGYTF
TRBV2	TRBJ1-5	CATSYDRHSNQPQHF
TRBV11-2	TRBJ2-2	CASRTQGGTGELFF
TRBV7-8	TRBJ2-3	CASSLEGARRTDTQYF
TRBV12-3/TRBV12-4	TRBJ2-5	CASSLVGTQYF
TRBV19	TRBJ2-2	CASRRWAAGELFF
TRBV7-2	TRBJ1-2	CASSHIQGALGGYTF
TRBV25-1	TRBJ1-2	CASALGAGGYTF
TRBV18	TRBJ1-2	CASSRGQGASLTSYTF
TRBV6-5	TRBJ2-1	CASSYAEGSYNEQFF
TRBV4-1	TRBJ2-2	CASSLERGGIYTGELFF
TRBV6-1	TRBJ2-2	CASTGAGGRGTGELFF
TRBV6-1	TRBJ1-5	CASSRQGAGQPQHF
TRBV11-2	TRBJ2-3	CASSLGPPGHPTDTQYF
TRBV19	TRBJ1-6	CASRPPGNNSPLHF
TRBV3-1	TRBJ2-3	CASSPSSEAQYF
TRBV20-1	TRBJ2-7	CSAREAVDWEQYF
TRBV24-1	TRBJ2-1	CATSDPARGDEQFF
TRBV20-1	TRBJ2-1	CSASGTSGVYNEQFF
TRBV3-1	TRBJ1-4	CASSPRQGGEKLFF
TRBV7-9	TRBJ2-7	CASSLVGISAYEQYF
TRBV18	TRBJ1-1	CASSPQDSPPEAFF
TRBV27	TRBJ2-1	CASRRGLAGGLGEQFF
TRBV18	TRBJ2-2	CASSPRAGAYTGELFF
TRBV20-1	TRBJ2-7	CSARALRDTFGPEQYF
TRBV12-5	TRBJ2-7	CASGLVDNSYEQYF
TRBV7-8	TRBJ2-5	CASRHGQGKETQYF
TRBV7-9	TRBJ2-3	CASGSSGSTDTQYF
TRBV9	TRBJ1-2	CASSALGTDYGYTF
TRBV30	TRBJ2-2	CAWMSDRTGELFF
TRBV6-6	TRBJ2-7	CASSYGGSYEQYF
TRBV20-1	TRBJ2-5	CSARTGKIETQYF
TRBV12-3/TRBV12-4	TRBJ1-2	CASSVGPTYTF
TRBV12-3/TRBV12-4	TRBJ1-6	CASRRSLRNSPLHF
TRBV19	TRBJ2-3	CASSMQQGVGTDTQYF
TRBV20-1	TRBJ2-3	CSATRLADLTDTQYF
TRBV29-1	TRBJ2-1	CSVEDPPSSYNEQFF
TRBV5-6	TRBJ1-2	CASSFYYTAGYTF
TRBV6-2/TRBV6-3	TRBJ1-6	CASRFPGQGISPLHF
TRBV10-3	TRBJ1-3	CASRQGNTIYF
TRBV6-6	TRBJ2-1	CASHQGAYNEQFF
TRBV9	TRBJ2-1	CASSNSGGLYNEQFF
TRBV3-1	TRBJ2-3	CASSLTYRSSTDTQYF
TRBV27	TRBJ2-2	CASSLRVRGGTNTGELFF
TRBV27	TRBJ2-3	CASSLWASHTQYF